This entry features one T cell receptor beta chain sequence. From germline, CDR1 is SNHLY and CDR2 FYNNEI. The CDR3 is made up of 14 amino acids. V dropped 5 bases and J dropped 7 bases, with 15 bases sitting between them. The sample comes from a study of OX40 agonist ivuxolimab in advanced cancers. The protocol was immunoSEQ multiplex PCR, while the TCRdb copy is restricted to in-frame clones and leaves out a portion. Of tens of thousands of clones detected, just over 85% appear once; the ten largest clones hold roughly 8.6%. The V call is TRBV2, the J call TRBJ1-5; D may be TRBD1 (5 bases). Specimen: CD4+ or CD8+ T cells sorted from blood, collected in a trial of the OX40 agonist ivuxolimab. This TCR was recovered from an adult with an advanced solid tumor such as melanoma, head and neck, liver or kidney cancer. Written as DNA, the CDR3 is TGTGCCAGCAGTCCGGAGTTAAGGGACCAGCCCCAGCATTTT. Translating gives CASSPELRDQPQHF.